Listed here is a single T cell receptor (beta chain). Regarding time point: pre-treatment sample, taken before nivolumab and TIL therapy. These data are taken from a study of TIL therapy for anti-PD-1-resistant metastatic lung cancer. This was the immunoSEQ v3 assay. Sequencing depth was 1.9 million or so read pairs for survey level, about 5-6 million for deep. Clones were sequenced by immunoSEQ multiplex PCR, and TCRdb holds only the in-frame ones, with some missing. The table shows just under 60,000 clones, with around 63% occurring only once. The V gene end was trimmed by 5 bases and the J gene end by 4 bases; junction bases not matched to a gene: 2. Germline CDR1 reads SGHTA; CDR2 reads FQGNSA. This CDR3 comprises 13 residues.

The material was blood, obtained at baseline. This sequence was found in a person aged 25-80 years with non-small cell lung cancer. This sequence joins TRBV7-2 and TRBJ2-1, with 7 positions matching TRBD2. The CDR3 DNA reads TGTGCCAGCAGCCTGGGACTATACAATGAGCAGTTCTTC. Protein product: CASSLGLYNEQFF.